These T cell receptor beta chains were read from a single sample in a study of blood T cell repertoires in COVID-19. Sequenced by immunoSEQ multiplex PCR; TCRdb stores in-frame clones only, minus some. In the table there are about 140,000 clones, around 84% of which are singletons. The sequenced sample was peripheral blood. These receptors came from an older woman with acute or convalescent COVID-19. Both conserved end residues are part of each CDR3. A D gene is named only where the DNA matches it firmly. The size of a clone is reported for some rows only, either as once, few or many, or as a class for expanded clones.

J gene	V gene	clone size	D gene	CDR3 protein	CDR3 DNA
TRBJ1-1	TRBV29-1	NA	NA	CSAENPGLWGHEAFF	TGCAGCGCTGAAAACCCAGGGTTATGGGGCCATGAAGCTTTCTTT
TRBJ2-7	TRBV14	many	TRBD1	CASSQGGGQGAYEQYF	TGTGCCAGCAGCCAAGGGGGAGGACAGGGGGCCTACGAGCAGTACTTC
TRBJ2-7	TRBV9	NA	NA	CASSVTPGRQDEQYF	TGTGCCAGCAGCGTAACCCCAGGGCGTCAAGACGAGCAGTACTTC
TRBJ2-5	TRBV10-2	NA	TRBD1	CASSESGPETGFVRETQYF	TGCGCCAGCAGTGAGTCCGGTCCTGAGACAGGGTTTGTTCGGGAGACCCAGTACTTC
TRBJ1-3	TRBV7-6	few	TRBD1	CASSPQGQAFLSGNTIYF	TGTGCCAGCAGCCCCCAGGGACAGGCCTTCCTCTCTGGAAACACCATATATTTT
TRBJ2-3	TRBV5-1	once	NA	CASSLAGQGTDTQYF	TGCGCCAGCAGCTTAGCGGGACAGGGCACAGATACGCAGTATTTT
TRBJ2-7	TRBV11-3	NA	NA	CASSFSLKAGYEQYF	TGTGCCAGCAGCTTTAGCTTGAAGGCGGGCTACGAGCAGTACTTC
TRBJ2-7	TRBV6-1	NA	TRBD1	CASSDAWGRDRGHEQYF	TGTGCCAGCAGTGACGCTTGGGGCCGGGACAGGGGCCACGAGCAGTACTTC
TRBJ1-2	TRBV18	few	NA	CASSPWGGAGYTF	TGTGCCAGCTCACCATGGGGAGGTGCGGGCTACACCTTC
TRBJ2-7	TRBV2	NA	NA	CASSAQRRGYF	TGTGCCAGCAGTGCCCAGCGGAGGGGGTACTTC
TRBJ1-4	TRBV2	NA	TRBD1	CASSVDRSGEKLFF	TGTGCCAGCAGTGTGGACAGGTCGGGTGAAAAACTGTTTTTT
TRBJ1-1	TRBV11-3	NA	NA	CASSLVRNTEAFF	TGTGCCAGCAGCTTAGTCCGGAACACTGAAGCTTTCTTT
TRBJ2-1	TRBV5-1	NA	NA	CASSETVIDEQFF	TGCGCCAGCAGTGAGACAGTAATCGATGAGCAGTTCTTC
TRBJ2-2	TRBV27	NA	TRBD2	CASSTYLGLAANTGELFF	TGTGCCAGCAGTACCTACCTGGGACTAGCGGCGAACACCGGGGAGCTGTTTTTT
TRBJ2-2	TRBV16	NA	NA	CASSQSRAGSNTGELFF	TGTGCCAGCAGCCAATCGAGGGCGGGGTCGAACACCGGGGAGCTGTTTTTT
TRBJ1-5	TRBV27	NA	NA	CASSSGRGWHQPQHF	TGTGCCAGCAGTTCGGGTCGGGGGTGGCATCAGCCCCAGCATTTT
TRBJ2-3	TRBV19	NA	NA	CASSPTRGSGTDTQYF	TGTGCCAGTAGTCCTACCAGGGGATCGGGCACAGATACGCAGTATTTT
TRBJ1-5	TRBV28	NA	TRBD1	CASSLGTGGQPQHF	TGTGCCAGCAGTCTCGGGACAGGGGGACAGCCCCAGCATTTT
TRBJ2-7	TRBV30	once	TRBD1	CAWRTGQLGEQYF	TGTGCCTGGAGAACGGGACAGCTCGGCGAGCAGTACTTC
TRBJ2-1	TRBV15	NA	TRBD1	CAISPMDRFYNEQFF	TGTGCCATCAGCCCTATGGACAGGTTTTACAATGAGCAGTTCTTC
TRBJ2-5	TRBV6-2/TRBV6-3	once	TRBD1	CASSRNPGQVIGGQETQYF	TGTGCCAGCAGCCGTAATCCGGGACAGGTTATTGGGGGCCAAGAGACCCAGTACTTC
TRBJ2-7	TRBV19	NA	TRBD1	CASNPTGASKLNEQYF	TGTGCCAGTAACCCGACAGGGGCCTCAAAGCTCAACGAGCAGTACTTC
TRBJ2-1	TRBV5-1	NA	TRBD2	CASSLATSGTYNEQFF	TGCGCCAGCAGCTTGGCCACTAGCGGAACTTACAATGAGCAGTTCTTC
TRBJ1-2	TRBV7-9	NA	TRBD1	CASSSGTGGDGYTF	TGTGCCAGCAGCTCCGGGACAGGGGGAGATGGCTACACCTTC
TRBJ1-1	TRBV5-1	NA	NA	CASSLAVENTEAFF	TGCGCCAGCAGCTTGGCGGTAGAGAACACTGAAGCTTTCTTT
TRBJ1-1	TRBV11-3	NA	NA	CASSLVAGNTEAFF	TGTGCCAGCAGCTTAGTCGCGGGGAACACTGAAGCTTTCTTT
TRBJ2-7	TRBV3-1/TRBV3-2	NA	TRBD2	CASSQGGALYEQYF	TGTGCCAGCAGCCAGGGAGGGGCTCTGTACGAGCAGTACTTC
TRBJ1-5	TRBV18	NA	NA	CASSHGVGQSQHF	TGTGCCAGCTCACACGGGGTGGGTCAGTCCCAGCATTTT
TRBJ1-6	TRBV2	NA	TRBD1	CASRETGVSPLHF	TGTGCCAGCAGAGAGACAGGGGTATCACCCCTCCACTTT
TRBJ2-5	TRBV7-8	NA	TRBD1	CASSPRGQGETQYF	TGTGCCAGCAGCCCCAGGGGGCAGGGAGAGACCCAGTACTTC
TRBJ2-7	TRBV18	NA	NA	CASSPQAATYEQYF	TGTGCCAGCTCACCACAGGCGGCTACCTACGAGCAGTACTTC
TRBJ1-1	TRBV7-3	NA	NA	CASSPGLGGTEAFF	TGTGCCAGCAGCCCGGGACTTGGGGGAACTGAAGCTTTCTTT
TRBJ2-7	TRBV25-1	NA	TRBD1	CATIGTGITYEQYF	TGTGCCACGATAGGGACAGGGATTACCTACGAGCAGTACTTC
TRBJ2-7	TRBV6-5	NA	TRBD2	CASSPPGGGSYEQYF	TGTGCCAGCAGCCCACCGGGGGGTGGTTCCTACGAGCAGTACTTC
TRBJ1-5	TRBV15	few	NA	CATDDRYYQPQHF	TGTGCCACCGATGACAGATATTATCAGCCCCAGCATTTT
TRBJ2-7	TRBV7-9	once	TRBD2	CASKRTSEAYEQYF	TGTGCCAGTAAACGGACTAGCGAAGCCTACGAGCAGTACTTC
TRBJ2-4	TRBV6-5	NA	NA	CASLDRTLAKNIQYF	TGTGCCAGCTTAGACAGAACACTAGCCAAAAACATTCAGTACTTC
TRBJ2-1	TRBV4-1	NA	TRBD2	CASTVAGMSYNEQFF	TGCGCCAGCACTGTAGCGGGGATGTCCTACAATGAGCAGTTCTTC
TRBJ1-3	TRBV5-4	NA	TRBD1	CASSEAAGGFNTIYF	TGTGCCAGCAGCGAAGCAGCAGGGGGCTTCAACACCATATATTTT
TRBJ2-2	TRBV5-4	NA	NA	CASSLYGHPTGELFF	TGTGCCAGCAGCTTATATGGGCACCCCACCGGGGAGCTGTTTTTT
TRBJ1-5	TRBV30	NA	NA	CAWSVTGYQPQHF	TGTGCCTGGAGTGTCACAGGATATCAGCCCCAGCATTTT
TRBJ1-6	TRBV11-3	NA	TRBD1	CASSLGGQGASPLHF	TGTGCCAGCAGCTTAGGGGGACAGGGAGCTTCACCCCTCCACTTT
TRBJ1-2	TRBV7-2	NA	NA	CASSFDRSYGYTF	TGTGCCAGCAGCTTCGACAGGAGCTATGGCTACACCTTC